A selection of T cell receptor beta chains follows, all from one sample in a study of T cell responses to AZD1222 COVID-19 vaccine. Only in-frame clones appear in the TCRdb table, and some are missing; sequencing was by immunoSEQ multiplex PCR. The table includes around 140,000 clones, roughly nine tenths detected once. The sequencing used peripheral blood, collected on day 0 of AZD1222 vaccination. The receptor set was obtained from an adult in good health. CDR3s include the opening cysteine and the closing phenylalanine or tryptophan. A D gene is named only where the DNA matches it firmly. Clone size is shown for a subset of rows, as once, few, many or a class of expanded clone.

d_gene: TRBD1
j_gene: TRBJ2-5
len: 16
abundance: .
v_gene: TRBV6-6
CDR3nt: TGTGCCAGCAGTAAAGACGGACAGGGGGCTTTGCAGACCCAGTACTTC
CDR3aa: CASSKDGQGALQTQYF

d_gene: .
j_gene: TRBJ2-2
len: 13
abundance: .
v_gene: TRBV9
CDR3nt: TGTGCCAGCAGCGTAGAAGTCCGGGGGGAGCTGTTTTTT
CDR3aa: CASSVEVRGELFF

d_gene: .
j_gene: TRBJ1-5
len: 15
abundance: .
v_gene: TRBV9
CDR3nt: TGTGCCAGCAGCTTCACTCAAGAGGTAAATCAGCCCCAGCATTTT
CDR3aa: CASSFTQEVNQPQHF

d_gene: .
j_gene: TRBJ2-3
len: 12
abundance: once
v_gene: TRBV7-2
CDR3nt: TGTGCCAGCAGGGGTTACACAGATACGCAGTATTTT
CDR3aa: CASRGYTDTQYF

d_gene: TRBD2
j_gene: TRBJ2-1
len: 15
abundance: .
v_gene: TRBV7-8
CDR3nt: TGTGCCAGCAGCAAGCGGGAGGCATCCTACAATGAGCAGTTCTTC
CDR3aa: CASSKREASYNEQFF

d_gene: TRBD2
j_gene: TRBJ2-2
len: 14
abundance: once
v_gene: TRBV10-1
CDR3nt: TGCGCCAGCCAAGGACTAGCGAAGGGCGGGGAGCTGTTTTTT
CDR3aa: CASQGLAKGGELFF

d_gene: TRBD2
j_gene: TRBJ2-7
len: 15
abundance: .
v_gene: TRBV6-7
CDR3nt: TGTGCCAGCGGGGGGGAGCGGGAGGACCCCTACGAGCAGTACTTC
CDR3aa: CASGGEREDPYEQYF

d_gene: TRBD2
j_gene: TRBJ2-1
len: 16
abundance: many
v_gene: TRBV3-1/TRBV3-2
CDR3nt: TGTGCCAGCAGCCAAGTGACTAGCGGGAGTGTGGATGAGCAGTTCTTC
CDR3aa: CASSQVTSGSVDEQFF

d_gene: TRBD2
j_gene: TRBJ2-1
len: 15
abundance: .
v_gene: TRBV9
CDR3nt: TGTGCCAGCAGCGTATCGGGAGGGACCTACAATGAGCAGTTCTTC
CDR3aa: CASSVSGGTYNEQFF

d_gene: .
j_gene: TRBJ1-6
len: 17
abundance: once
v_gene: TRBV10-2
CDR3nt: TGCGCCAGCAGTGAGTCGCCGTACCGTATGCCTAATTCACCCCTCCACTTT
CDR3aa: CASSESPYRMPNSPLHF

d_gene: .
j_gene: TRBJ1-4
len: 15
abundance: .
v_gene: TRBV7-8
CDR3nt: TGTGCCAGCAGCTTACTGGTAGGACCCGCTGAAAAACTGTTTTTT
CDR3aa: CASSLLVGPAEKLFF

d_gene: .
j_gene: TRBJ1-5
len: 14
abundance: once
v_gene: TRBV6-6
CDR3nt: TGTGCCAGCAGCCTAATCCGGGGGGTTCAGCCCCAGCATTTT
CDR3aa: CASSLIRGVQPQHF

d_gene: TRBD2
j_gene: TRBJ2-1
len: 16
abundance: .
v_gene: TRBV19
CDR3nt: TGTGCCAGTAATGACCCCGGGACTAGCGCATACAATGAGCAGTTCTTC
CDR3aa: CASNDPGTSAYNEQFF

d_gene: .
j_gene: TRBJ1-2
len: 13
abundance: .
v_gene: TRBV6-5
CDR3nt: TGTGCCAGCAGTTACGTAGACCGCGGGGGCTACACCTTC
CDR3aa: CASSYVDRGGYTF